Listed below are T cell receptor beta chains from one sample, sequenced in a study of blood T cell repertoires in COVID-19. Method: immunoSEQ multiplex PCR; TCRdb's copy keeps in-frame clones and lacks some. The data contain around 43,000 clones, roughly nine tenths of them singletons. Material for sequencing was peripheral blood. The source is a man in his fifties in a cohort sampled during active COVID-19. Both conserved end residues are part of each CDR3. A D gene is named only where the DNA matches it firmly. Expanded clones are given a class, and other clones once, few, many or no size at all.

d_gene	j_gene	abundance	v_gene	CDR3aa	CDR3nt
.	TRBJ1-1	.	TRBV6-1	CASSEGYGGNTEAFF	TGTGCCAGCAGTGAGGGGTACGGGGGGAACACTGAAGCTTTCTTT
.	TRBJ2-5	few	TRBV18	CASSPGVQEGETQYF	TGTGCCAGCTCACCAGGGGTTCAAGAGGGCGAGACCCAGTACTTC
.	TRBJ1-1	.	TRBV29-1	CSADQGPTEAFF	TGCAGCGCCGACCAGGGCCCCACTGAAGCTTTCTTT
.	TRBJ1-2	.	TRBV6-6	CASSYNAIHPNYGYTF	TGTGCCAGCAGTTACAACGCTATTCACCCAAACTATGGCTACACCTTC
.	TRBJ1-5	.	TRBV21-1	CASPSAGNQPQHF	TGTGCCAGCCCGTCGGCAGGGAATCAGCCCCAGCATTTT
.	TRBJ2-2	.	TRBV9	CASSAPGGGGKNTGELFF	TGTGCCAGCAGCGCCCCGGGGGGCGGGGGAAAGAACACCGGGGAGCTGTTTTTT
TRBD2	TRBJ2-7	few	TRBV5-6	CASSREGSGGLEQYF	TGTGCCAGCAGCCGCGAGGGGTCGGGGGGACTCGAGCAGTACTTC
TRBD1	TRBJ1-5	.	TRBV19	CASSFIRDSYQPQHF	TGTGCCAGTAGTTTCATCCGGGACAGTTATCAGCCCCAGCATTTT
TRBD2	TRBJ2-1	.	TRBV19	CASREPGLVNEQFF	TGTGCCAGTCGTGAACCGGGACTAGTAAATGAGCAGTTCTTC
TRBD2	TRBJ2-2	few	TRBV6-4	CASRAGGPDTGELFF	TGTGCCAGCCGAGCGGGAGGGCCGGACACCGGGGAGCTGTTTTTT
.	TRBJ2-7	.	TRBV4-1	CASSSRESYEQYF	TGCGCCAGCAGCTCACGGGAGTCCTACGAGCAGTACTTC
TRBD1	TRBJ1-4	medium-sized	TRBV7-6	CASSGTGNEKLFF	TGTGCCAGCAGCGGGACAGGGAATGAAAAACTGTTTTTT
TRBD1	TRBJ1-3	.	TRBV5-6	CASSFGTGGYTIYF	TGTGCCAGCAGCTTTGGGACAGGGGGCTACACCATATATTTT
.	TRBJ1-2	.	TRBV11-2	CASSSWPGGYTF	TGTGCCAGCAGCTCATGGCCGGGGGGCTACACCTTC
.	TRBJ1-2	.	TRBV18	CASSPLAVNYGYTF	TGTGCCAGCTCACCACTGGCAGTGAACTATGGCTACACCTTC
.	TRBJ1-1	.	TRBV7-8	CASSLDPGPNTEAFF	TGTGCCAGCAGCTTAGACCCAGGCCCGAACACTGAAGCTTTCTTT
TRBD1	TRBJ1-1	.	TRBV7-8	CASSPPLGQGLNTEAFF	TGTGCCAGCAGCCCCCCCCTTGGACAGGGACTGAACACTGAAGCTTTCTTT
.	TRBJ2-1	.	TRBV4-3	CASSQMAGRQFF	TGCGCCAGCAGCCAAATGGCGGGGAGGCAGTTCTTC
.	TRBJ2-3	.	TRBV2	CASSEDRMDTQYF	TGTGCCAGCAGTGAAGACAGGATGGATACGCAGTATTTT
TRBD1	TRBJ2-3	.	TRBV7-9	CASSLADRGTDTQYF	TGTGCCAGCAGCTTAGCGGACAGGGGGACAGATACGCAGTATTTT
TRBD2	TRBJ2-3	.	TRBV29-1	CSGWSDAAGGSTDTQYF	TGCAGCGGGTGGAGTGACGCGGCGGGGGGATCCACAGATACGCAGTATTTT
TRBD1	TRBJ2-7	.	TRBV6-5	CASRDRGDPSYEQYF	TGTGCCAGCAGGGACAGGGGCGACCCGAGCTACGAGCAGTACTTC
TRBD2	TRBJ2-3	.	TRBV24-1	CATTPGSGRGPDTQYF	TGTGCCACCACCCCCGGGAGCGGGAGGGGGCCAGATACGCAGTATTTT
TRBD1	TRBJ1-6	.	TRBV6-4	CASREDRDGSPLHF	TGTGCCAGCAGAGAAGACAGGGACGGCTCACCCCTCCACTTT
TRBD2	TRBJ2-2	.	TRBV3-1/TRBV3-2	CASSPTSGITGELFF	TGTGCCAGCAGTCCAACTAGCGGGATAACCGGGGAGCTGTTTTTT
.	TRBJ2-1	.	TRBV21-1	CASSSRNEQFF	TGTGCCAGCAGCTCTCGCAATGAGCAGTTCTTC
.	TRBJ2-3	.	TRBV3-1/TRBV3-2	CASSQVGDFTDTQYF	TGTGCCAGCAGCCAAGTAGGGGACTTCACAGATACGCAGTATTTT
.	TRBJ2-5	.	TRBV7-7	CASSKGTPFQETQYF	TGTGCTAGCAGCAAAGGGACTCCGTTCCAAGAGACCCAGTACTTC
.	TRBJ1-1	.	TRBV13	CASSLQVNTEAFF	TGTGCCAGCAGCTTACAGGTAAACACTGAAGCTTTCTTT
TRBD2	TRBJ2-3	.	TRBV27	CASSAWTSGTDTQYF	TGTGCCAGCAGTGCCTGGACTAGCGGGACTGATACGCAGTATTTT
.	TRBJ2-2	once	TRBV4-3	CASSQDGTGNTGELFF	TGCGCCAGCAGCCAAGATGGGACTGGGAACACCGGGGAGCTGTTTTTT
TRBD2	TRBJ2-1	once	TRBV28	CASRRSGKAYNEQFF	TGTGCCAGCAGGCGCAGCGGGAAGGCGTACAATGAGCAGTTCTTC
.	TRBJ1-1	.	TRBV27	CASSSRAIMGGLTMNTEAFF	TGTGCCAGCAGTTCCCGGGCAATTATGGGAGGGCTAACTATGAACACTGAAGCTTTCTTT
.	TRBJ1-5	.	TRBV11-2	CASSEQGRVCNQPQHF	TGTGCCAGCAGCGAACAGGGACGAGTGTGCAATCAGCCCCAGCATTTT
.	TRBJ2-1	.	TRBV6-2/TRBV6-3	CASSLYDEQFF	TGTGCCAGCAGTCTATACGATGAGCAGTTCTTC
.	TRBJ1-4	.	TRBV7-9	CASSLGSSNEKLFF	TGTGCCAGCAGCTTGGGCAGTAGTAATGAAAAACTGTTTTTT
.	TRBJ2-2	.	TRBV7-7	CASSSRPGFGTGELFF	TGTGCTAGCAGCTCGAGGCCGGGGTTCGGCACCGGGGAGCTGTTTTTT
.	TRBJ2-3	.	TRBV5-1	CASSFNRELADTQYF	TGCGCCAGCAGCTTCAACCGGGAGTTGGCAGATACGCAGTATTTT
.	TRBJ1-4	.	TRBV29-1	CSVEGVTTNEKLFF	TGCAGCGTTGAAGGCGTAACAACTAATGAAAAACTGTTTTTT
TRBD2	TRBJ2-3	.	TRBV9	CASSAGTSGQRDTQYF	TGTGCCAGCAGCGCCGGGACTAGCGGTCAAAGAGATACGCAGTATTTT
TRBD1	TRBJ1-3	few	TRBV10-3	CAINKDRGGPDTIYF	TGTGCCATCAATAAAGACAGGGGAGGCCCGGACACCATATATTTT